These 25 T cell receptor beta chains were all obtained from the same sample, sequenced in a study of beta chain features in type 1 diabetes. Every isolated RNA sample was fully reverse transcribed, so sequencing captured expressed TCRB transcripts. TCRdb's table, derived via immunoSEQ multiplex PCR, lists solely in-frame clones and lacks some. Among under 800,000 clones, less than 20% were seen once, and the ten largest hold roughly 0.098%. The sequencing sample was made of naive CD4+ T cells from blood. These receptors all come from a man between 18 and 29 years old in good health.

The chain employs TRBV9 and TRBJ2-3; the D call may be TRBD1 or TRBD2 (5 bases each). Germline V lookup: CDR1 SGDLS, CDR2 YYNGEE. V was clipped by 3 bases and J by 5 bases, with 13 bases between them. The CDR3 has 14 amino acids. The CDR3: CASSAANGGDTQYF. CDR3 bases: TGTGCCAGCAGCGCCGCGAATGGGGGAGATACGCAGTATTTT.

This clone has just a few counts. The gene calls are TRBV11-1 and TRBJ2-5; no clear D. Germline V gene sequence: CDR1 SGHAT, CDR2 FQDESV (reference sequence). The CDR3 contains 12 residues. The V end lost 5 bases, the J end lost 10 bases, and 14 bases lay between the germline ends. The CDR3 spells CASSPGPAGQYF. DNA for the CDR3: TGTGCCAGCAGCCCAGGTCCGGCCGGCCAGTACTTC. The whole variable domain, remainder taken from reference TRBV11-1 and TRBJ2-5, is EAEVAQSPRYKITEKSQAVAFWCDPISGHATLYWYRQILGQGPELLVQFQDESVVDDSQLPKDRFSAERLKGVDSTLKIQPAELGDSAMYLCASSPGPAGQYFGPGTRLLVL.

The chain is built from TRBV7-3 and TRBJ2-7; 7 bases map to TRBD1. The ends lost 2 bases at V and 3 bases at J; junction bases unmatched: 7. The CDR3 extends over 15 amino acids. Per germline, CDR1 SGHTA and CDR2 FQGTGA. CDR3 nucleotide sequence: TGTGCCAGCAGCTTATCGTCTCGACAGGGCTACGAGCAGTACTTC. Amino acids: CASSLSSRQGYEQYF. Full variable domain (outside the CDR3, taken from reference TRBV7-3 and TRBJ2-7): GAGVSQTPSNKVTEKGKYVELRCDPISGHTALYWYRQSLGQGPEFLIYFQGTGAADDSGLPNDRFFAVRPEGSVSTLKIQRTERGDSAVYLCASSLSSRQGYEQYFGPGTRLTVT.

The chain employs TRBV9 and TRBJ2-7; 7 bases line up with TRBD1. The CDR3 extends over 13 amino acids. The junction had 3 bases not matched to a gene; V was cut back by 0 bases and J by 6 bases. Germline-derived CDR1 and CDR2 are SGDLS and YYNGEE. The CDR3 sequence is CASSVGDRVEQYF. Here the CDR3 DNA reads TGTGCCAGCAGCGTAGGAGACAGGGTCGAGCAGTACTTC.

V and J are TRBV30 and TRBJ1-5; D is uncertain. The V gene's germline CDR1 is GTSNPN and CDR2 SVGIG (reference sequence). Trimming took off 4 bases at V and 5 bases at J, with 18 bases between the two ends. The CDR3 is 15 residues long. DNA of the CDR3: TGTGCCTGGACCATAGGGTCAGGAGTCGATCAGCCCCAGCATTTT. It encodes CAWTIGSGVDQPQHF. Filled out from reference TRBV30 and TRBJ1-5, the complete variable domain reads SQTIHQWPATLVQPVGSPLSLECTVEGTSNPNLYWYRQAAGRGLQLLFYSVGIGQISSEVPQNLSASRPQDRQFILSSKKLLLSDSGFYLCAWTIGSGVDQPQHFGDGTRLSIL.

This clone has just a few counts. The CDR3 sequence is CASSELAGGETEAFF. CDR3 DNA sequence: TGTGCCAGCAGTGAGCTCGCGGGCGGAGAGACTGAAGCTTTCTTT. This sequence joins TRBV2 and TRBJ1-1; the D is unclear. Germline V gene data show CDR1 as SNHLY and CDR2 as FYNNEI. This CDR3 is built from 15 residues. V shed 3 bases and J shed 5 bases, with 16 bases lying between them.

This chain connects TRBV19 to TRBJ1-6; 8 nucleotides match TRBD1. Trimming removed 6 bases from V and 1 base from J; junction bases left unmatched: 5. The germline CDR1 and CDR2 sequences are LNHDA and SQIVND (reference sequence). This CDR3 spans 16 amino acids. DNA for the CDR3: TGTGCCAGTAGGAAGACAGGGGTGTCCTATAATTCACCCCTCCACTTT. Its protein product is CASRKTGVSYNSPLHF.

In its sample, this clone was seen a few times. The V gene is TRBV2, the J gene TRBJ1-6; D unresolved. The germline V gene has CDR1 SNHLY and CDR2 FYNNEI. Trimming took 6 bases from V and 0 from J, leaving 15 bases between them. The CDR3 sequence is 17 residues long. This CDR3 reads CASRGEQLLSYNSPLHF. CDR3 bases: TGTGCCAGCAGGGGTGAACAGTTACTCTCCTATAATTCACCCCTCCACTTT.

This clone turned up a few times. The V call is TRBV14, the J call TRBJ1-1; D not certain. Germline loops: CDR1 SGHDN, CDR2 FVKESK. Trimming left V 0 bases short and J 1 base short, with 6 bases between. The CDR3 has 14 residues. This CDR3 reads CASSQDAGNTEAFF. CDR3 in DNA: TGTGCCAGCAGCCAAGATGCAGGGAACACTGAAGCTTTCTTT. The variable domain in full, with the rest retrieved from reference TRBV14 and TRBJ1-1, is EAGVTQFPSHSVIEKGQTVTLRCDPISGHDNLYWYRRVMGKEIKFLLHFVKESKQDESGMPNNRFLAERTGGTYSTLKVQPAELEDSGVYFCASSQDAGNTEAFFGQGTRLTVV.

The chain combines TRBV19 with TRBJ1-5; D is unresolved. Germline V CDR1 and CDR2: LNHDA, SQIVND (reference sequence). V lost 3 bases to trimming and J lost 0 bases, with 9 bases between them. The CDR3 is 15 amino acids. CDR3 sequence reads: CASSIFGNSNQPQHF. In nucleotides, the CDR3 is TGTGCCAGTAGTATCTTCGGGAATAGCAATCAGCCCCAGCATTTT.

This clone came up a few times. The chain carries TRBV5-1 and TRBJ2-5; tentative D call: TRBD2 (6 bases). Germline CDR1 SGHRS, CDR2 YFSETQ. The CDR3 runs to 14 residues. V was clipped by 4 bases and J by 2 bases, with 12 bases between them. CDR3 nucleotide sequence: TGCGCCAGCAGCAGGGAGGCTACGCAAGAGACCCAGTACTTC. This encodes CASSREATQETQYF.

This sequence joins TRBV6-7 and TRBJ2-7; D not certain. TRBV6-7 is annotated as an ORF whose role is uncertain. V was shortened by 3 bases and J by 3 bases, with 9 bases between the two germline ends. The CDR3 is 13 amino acids. The CDR3 spells CASSYRPIYEQYF. For the CDR3, the DNA is TGTGCCAGCAGTTATCGTCCGATCTACGAGCAGTACTTC.

The V gene is TRBV27, the J gene TRBJ2-2; 10 nucleotides match TRBD2. Germline V CDR1 and CDR2: MNHEY, SMNVEV (reference sequence). The CDR3 spans 15 residues. The J segment lost 7 bases and the V segment lost 6 bases, leaving 8 bases of the junction unmatched. For the CDR3, the DNA is TGTGCCAGCAGACAGCGGGAGGGGTATATCGGGGAGCTGTTTTTT. Its translation: CASRQREGYIGELFF.

This clone turned up a few times. CDR3 bases: TGTGCCAGCAGCTGGAGGGAAACCCACAATGAGCAGTTCTTC. Amino acid sequence: CASSWRETHNEQFF. The V gene is TRBV5-6, the J gene TRBJ2-1; D might be TRBD2 (6 bases). The germline V gene encodes CDR1 SGHDT and CDR2 YYEEEE. The CDR3 is 14 amino acids. The V and J ends lost 3 bases and 5 bases respectively, with 12 bases between them.

V usage is TRBV2 and J usage is TRBJ2-2, with D unresolved. Trimming pared 7 bases from V and 5 bases from J, leaving 11 bases between. Germline loops: CDR1 SNHLY, CDR2 FYNNEI. The CDR3 has 13 residues. The DNA of the CDR3 is TGTGCCAGCACTGGAGCCAGGACCGGGGAGCTGTTTTTT. Its protein product is CASTGARTGELFF.

V is TRBV4-1 and J is TRBJ1-1; D perhaps matches TRBD1 (6 bases). The CDR3 loop spans 13 amino acids. V was pared by 5 bases and J by 7 bases, with 14 bases between. Germline-derived CDR1 and CDR2 are MGHRA and YSYEKL. CDR3 DNA sequence: TGCGCCAGCAGCATAATACAGGGCCTTGAAGCTTTCTTT. Translated, it gives CASSIIQGLEAFF.

The V call is TRBV4-3, the J call TRBJ2-3; D call uncertain. Looked up from germline, CDR1 is LGHNA and CDR2 is YSLEER. The CDR3 totals 15 residues. V gave up 0 bases and J gave up 3 bases, with 10 bases separating them. The CDR3 bases are TGCGCCAGCAGCCAAGAGACCCTGTGGACAGATACGCAGTATTTT. Translation gives CASSQETLWTDTQYF.

The chain carries TRBV9 and TRBJ2-5; TRBD2 might be the D (6 bases). The CDR3 extends over 16 amino acids. Germline V gene data show CDR1 as SGDLS and CDR2 as YYNGEE. Trimming pared 2 bases from V and 0 bases from J, leaving 14 bases between. The CDR3 reads CASSVGGDSYQETQYF. The CDR3 bases are TGTGCCAGCAGCGTGGGGGGAGACAGTTACCAAGAGACCCAGTACTTC.

This clone was counted between two and nine times. This chain connects TRBV29-1 to TRBJ2-7; D ambiguous. V shed 1 base and J shed 3 bases, with 13 bases lying between them. CDR3 length: 14 amino acids. CDR1 SQVTM and CDR2 ANQGSEA come from the germline V gene. The CDR3 DNA follows: TGCAGCGTTGAAGTCGGCAGCCTGTACTACGAGCAGTACTTC. Translated, it gives CSVEVGSLYYEQYF.

The J gene is TRBJ2-3, the V gene TRBV4-1, with 9 nucleotides matching TRBD2. CDR1 is MGHRA and CDR2 is YSYEKL in the germline V gene. V dropped 0 bases and J dropped 6; count of bases not matched to a gene: 10. The CDR3 loop spans 17 amino acids. CDR3 in DNA: TGCGCCAGCAGCCAAGAAAGAGCGGGAGGCGGTCGGGATACGCAGTATTTT. Amino acid sequence: CASSQERAGGGRDTQYF.

V is TRBV11-2 and J is TRBJ2-5, with 8 bases identical to TRBD1. This CDR3 comprises 14 residues. The V and J ends lost 2 bases and 4 bases, in that order; junction bases with no gene match: 3. Germline V gene sequence: CDR1 SGHAT, CDR2 FQNNGV. CDR3 nucleotide sequence: TGTGCCAGCAGCTTAACCGGACAGGGAGAGACCCAGTACTTC. This codes for CASSLTGQGETQYF. The full variable domain, completed using reference TRBV11-2 and TRBJ2-5, is EAGVAQSPRYKIIEKRQSVAFWCNPISGHATLYWYQQILGQGPKLLIQFQNNGVVDDSQLPKDRFSAERLKGVDSTLKIQPAKLEDSAVYLCASSLTGQGETQYFGPGTRLLVL.

This clone was picked up a small number of times. The genes are TRBV6-1 and TRBJ1-5; perhaps TRBD1 as D (5 bases). Germline assignment: CDR1 MNHNS and CDR2 SASEGT. CDR3 length: 14 amino acids. Deletions cut 6 bases from V and 0 bases from J, with 9 bases between. The CDR3, as DNA: TGTGCCAGCAGGGACAATCTTAGCAATCAGCCCCAGCATTTT. This sequence encodes CASRDNLSNQPQHF.

This clone was seen more than once but under ten times. The chain uses TRBV18 and TRBJ2-7, with unresolved D. V lost 3 bases, J lost 0 bases, and 12 bases lay in between. The CDR3 totals 15 residues. Looked up from germline, CDR1 is KGHSH and CDR2 is LQKENI. CDR3 protein: CASSPAVGSSYEQYF. The CDR3 DNA follows: TGTGCCAGCTCACCGGCGGTGGGCAGCTCCTACGAGCAGTACTTC.

The CDR3 coding sequence is TGTGCCACCCCCCGAGGGACAACCAGCTCCTACGAGCAGTACTTC. Its translation is CATPRGTTSSYEQYF. This rearrangement joins TRBV28 to TRBJ2-7; D might be TRBD1 (6 bases). CDR1 is MDHEN and CDR2 is SYDVKM in the germline V gene. This CDR3 contains 15 residues. With 10 bases removed from V and 0 bases from J, the gap between germline ends came to 19 bases.

In this sample, this clone turned up a few times. This sequence joins TRBV5-1 and TRBJ2-3, with D perhaps matching TRBD1 or TRBD2 (5 bases each). This CDR3 has 16 residues. The germline V gene has CDR1 SGHRS and CDR2 YFSETQ. The germline V and J ends were trimmed by 4 bases and 0 bases, with 15 bases remaining between them. The CDR3 loop reads CASSGGPVGSTDTQYF. The DNA for the CDR3 is TGCGCCAGCAGCGGGGGACCGGTTGGAAGCACAGATACGCAGTATTTT. The complete variable domain, with remaining parts taken from reference TRBV5-1 and TRBJ2-3, reads KAGVTQTPRYLIKTRGQQVTLSCSPISGHRSVSWYQQTPGQGLQFLFEYFSETQRNKGNFPGRFSGRQFSNSRSEMNVSTLELGDSALYLCASSGGPVGSTDTQYFGPGTRLTVL.